One sample yielded the 15 T cell receptor beta chains listed below, sequenced in a study of shared clonotypes between healthy human individuals. Some clones are missing from TCRdb's copy, which holds only in-frame ones; the method was immunoSEQ multiplex PCR. The table has about 180,000 clones, about 93% seen once. Sequencing was performed on naive CD4+ T cells sorted from blood. Subset here: CD45RA+ positively selected. The source is a woman in her thirties in good health.

CDR3 nucleotides: TGTGCCAGCTCATCACACAGGGTATCCTACGAGCAGTACTTC. Its protein is CASSSHRVSYEQYF. The rearrangement joins TRBV6-1 to TRBJ2-7; D perhaps matches TRBD1 (6 bases). Germline V gene sequence: CDR1 MNHNS, CDR2 SASEGT. CDR3 length: 14 residues. Trimming took off 8 bases at V and 1 base at J, with 15 bases between the two ends.

The rearrangement links TRBV5-1 to TRBJ2-2; D remains unclear. Germline CDR1 SGHRS, CDR2 YFSETQ. This CDR3 has 16 amino acids. Trimming removed 0 bases from V and 0 bases from J, with 9 bases in between. CDR3 in DNA: TGCGCCAGCAGCTTGGACGGACCCCCGAACACCGGGGAGCTGTTTTTT. The encoded protein is CASSLDGPPNTGELFF.

The rearrangement uses TRBV4-2 and TRBJ2-7; the D gene is possibly TRBD2 (5 bases). The CDR3 covers 14 residues. V was pared by 1 base and J by 3 bases, with 10 bases between. Germline assignment: CDR1 LGHNA and CDR2 YNFKEQ. The CDR3 DNA sequence: TGTGCCAGCAGCCAAGGTCCGGGAATCTACGAGCAGTACTTC. It encodes CASSQGPGIYEQYF.

The chain employs TRBV6-5 and TRBJ2-2; D might be TRBD1 (5 bases). The CDR3 totals 16 residues. CDR1 is MNHEY and CDR2 is SVGAGI in the germline V gene. V was pared by 0 bases and J by 1 base, with 9 bases between. The CDR3 region has the DNA TGTGCCAGCAGTTACTCGACAGCAGGGAACACCGGGGAGCTGTTTTTT. Translation gives CASSYSTAGNTGELFF.

V gene TRBV30 combines with J gene TRBJ2-7; D is perhaps TRBD1 or TRBD2 (5 bases each). V lost 2 bases and J lost 4, with 21 bases in between. Germline-derived CDR1 and CDR2 are GTSNPN and SVGIG (reference sequence). The length of the CDR3 is 16 residues. In nucleotides, the CDR3 is TGTGCCTGGAGTCAGGGTAGCGCTCCAGGCCTGTACGAGCAGTACTTC. This codes for CAWSQGSAPGLYEQYF. Combining the CDR3 with reference TRBV30 and TRBJ2-7 gives the whole variable domain SQTIHQWPATLVQPVGSPLSLECTVEGTSNPNLYWYRQAAGRGLQLLFYSVGIGQISSEVPQNLSASRPQDRQFILSSKKLLLSDSGFYLCAWSQGSAPGLYEQYFGPGTRLTVT.

The chain is built from TRBV5-4 and TRBJ1-2, with a weak D call TRBD1 (6 bases). V was cut by 4 bases and J by 2 bases, with 9 bases left in between. The CDR3 totals 13 residues. Germline-derived CDR1 and CDR2 are SGHNT and YYREEE (reference sequence). CDR3 residues: CASSQQGNYGYTF. The CDR3 DNA is TGTGCCAGCAGCCAACAGGGCAACTATGGCTACACCTTC.

This clone is a singleton in its sample. The V and J genes are TRBV18 and TRBJ1-2; D is possibly TRBD1 (5 bases). Deletions cut 5 bases from V and 2 bases from J, with 12 bases between. Per germline, CDR1 KGHSH and CDR2 LQKENI. The CDR3 loop spans 14 amino acids. DNA for the CDR3: TGTGCCAGCTCATTAGCCGACAGAAACTATGGCTACACCTTC. Its translation: CASSLADRNYGYTF.

The V and J genes are TRBV28 and TRBJ2-7; 12 nucleotides match TRBD1. Germline CDR1 and CDR2: MDHEN and SYDVKM. This CDR3 has 13 residues. V was clipped by 5 bases and J by 13 bases; unmatched bases: 9. The CDR3 nucleotides are TGTGCCAGCAGTACGGGACAGGGGGCCAATCCCTACTTC. Amino acids: CASSTGQGANPYF.

The chain recombines TRBV7-2 with TRBJ2-7; 10 nucleotides agree with TRBD2. The germline V gene has CDR1 SGHTA and CDR2 FQGNSA. The CDR3 length is 15 residues. V lost 7 bases and J lost 3; bases outside the gene matches: 9. The DNA of the CDR3 is TGTGCCAGCAAACAGGGACTAGCGCTATTCTACGAGCAGTACTTC. Amino acid sequence: CASKQGLALFYEQYF.

The chain combines TRBV19 with TRBJ2-2; D perhaps matches TRBD2 (8 bases). Looked up from germline, CDR1 is LNHDA and CDR2 is SQIVND (reference sequence). With 8 bases removed from V and 4 bases from J, the gap between germline ends came to 26 bases. This CDR3 has 18 amino acids. The CDR3 DNA reads as TGTGCCAGTTTTTCACAGGGGATGATAGCGGGGCTCACCGGGGAGCTGTTTTTT. This codes for CASFSQGMIAGLTGELFF.

This chain connects TRBV19 to TRBJ2-3; D perhaps matches TRBD2 (6 bases). CDR1 LNHDA and CDR2 SQIVND come from the germline V gene (reference sequence). V lost 3 bases and J 0 bases, leaving 10 bases between the germline ends. This CDR3 is 15 amino acids long. Written as DNA, the CDR3 is TGTGCCAGTAGTATCAGGGACTGGAGCACAGATACGCAGTATTTT. It encodes CASSIRDWSTDTQYF.

The rearrangement uses TRBV6-5 and TRBJ2-7; 10 bases are shared with TRBD1. The germline V gene encodes CDR1 MNHEY and CDR2 SVGAGI. V lost 6 bases, J lost 2 bases, and 4 bases stayed unmatched. The CDR3 covers 14 residues. CDR3 nucleotide sequence: TGTGCCAGCAGAGGACAGGGGGTAACCTACGAGCAGTACTTC. Translating gives CASRGQGVTYEQYF.

The rearrangement links TRBV6-9 to TRBJ2-4; a possible D gene is TRBD2 (6 bases). V dropped 4 bases and J dropped 4 bases, with 20 bases sitting between them. Germline V gene data show CDR1 as MNHGY and CDR2 as SVAAGI. This CDR3 has 17 residues. The CDR3: CASSSARGGGRKNIQYF. CDR3 nucleotides: TGTGCCAGCAGTTCCGCCCGGGGCGGAGGGCGGAAAAACATTCAGTACTTC.

J is TRBJ2-2 and V is TRBV6-4; 12 nucleotides match TRBD2. J gave up 7 bases and V 6 bases, and 18 bases lay outside the gene matches. The CDR3 contains 19 residues. Germline-derived CDR1 and CDR2 are MRHNA and SNTAGT. CDR3 sequence reads: CASSGAASSGRARVGELFF. Written as DNA, the CDR3 is TGTGCCAGCAGCGGAGCCGCCTCTAGCGGGAGGGCCAGAGTCGGGGAGCTGTTTTTT.

V gene TRBV6-1 combines with J gene TRBJ2-1, with D tentatively TRBD2 (5 bases). The CDR3 contains 13 residues. CDR1 MNHNS and CDR2 SASEGT come from the germline V gene. V was shortened by 7 bases and J by 5 bases, with 12 bases between the two germline ends. The CDR3 loop is CASIVGVHNEQFF. The CDR3 nucleotides are TGTGCCAGCATCGTGGGAGTCCACAATGAGCAGTTCTTC.